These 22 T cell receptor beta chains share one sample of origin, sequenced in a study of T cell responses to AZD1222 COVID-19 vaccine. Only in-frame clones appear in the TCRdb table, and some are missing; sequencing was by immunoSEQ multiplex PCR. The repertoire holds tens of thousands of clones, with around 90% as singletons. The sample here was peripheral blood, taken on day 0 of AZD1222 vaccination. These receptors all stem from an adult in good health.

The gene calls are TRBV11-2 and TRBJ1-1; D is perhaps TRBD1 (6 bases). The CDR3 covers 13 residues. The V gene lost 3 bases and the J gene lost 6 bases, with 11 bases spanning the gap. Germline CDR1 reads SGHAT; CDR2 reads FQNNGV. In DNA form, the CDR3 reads TGTGCCAGCAGCTTGCACAGGGAGGCTGAAGCTTTCTTT. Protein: CASSLHREAEAFF.

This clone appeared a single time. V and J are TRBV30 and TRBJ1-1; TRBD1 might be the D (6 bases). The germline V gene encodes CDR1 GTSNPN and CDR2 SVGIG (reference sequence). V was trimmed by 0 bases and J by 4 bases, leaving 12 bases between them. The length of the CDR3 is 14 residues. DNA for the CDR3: TGTGCCTGGAGTGTACAGGGTCGGGGCACTGAAGCTTTCTTT. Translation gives CAWSVQGRGTEAFF.

CDR3 nucleotides: TGTGCCAGCAGCTTGGGGAGCTGGGAACCTGAAGCTTTCTTT. Translated: CASSLGSWEPEAFF. The genes are TRBV5-4 and TRBJ1-1; no firm D call. With 0 bases removed from V and 6 bases from J, the gap between germline ends came to 12 bases. The germline gives CDR1 SGHNT, CDR2 YYREEE (reference sequence). The CDR3 consists of 14 residues. Drawing the rest from reference TRBV5-4 and TRBJ1-1, the complete variable domain is ETGVTQSPTHLIKTRGQQVTLRCSSQSGHNTVSWYQQALGQGPQFIFQYYREEENGRGNFPPRFSGLQFPNYSSELNVNALELDDSALYLCASSLGSWEPEAFFGQGTRLTVV.

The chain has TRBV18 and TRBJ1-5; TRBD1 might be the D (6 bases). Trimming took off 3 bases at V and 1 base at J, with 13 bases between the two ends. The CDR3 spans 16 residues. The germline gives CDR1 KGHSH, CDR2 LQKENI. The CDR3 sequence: CASSPQQGLSNQPQHF. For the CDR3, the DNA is TGTGCCAGCTCACCCCAACAGGGATTAAGCAATCAGCCCCAGCATTTT.

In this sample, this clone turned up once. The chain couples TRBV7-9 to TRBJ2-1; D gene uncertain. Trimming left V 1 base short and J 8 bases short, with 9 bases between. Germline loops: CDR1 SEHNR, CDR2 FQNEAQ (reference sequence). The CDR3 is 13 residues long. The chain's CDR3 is CASSLEARDEQFF. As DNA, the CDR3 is TGTGCCAGCAGCTTAGAGGCTAGAGATGAGCAGTTCTTC.

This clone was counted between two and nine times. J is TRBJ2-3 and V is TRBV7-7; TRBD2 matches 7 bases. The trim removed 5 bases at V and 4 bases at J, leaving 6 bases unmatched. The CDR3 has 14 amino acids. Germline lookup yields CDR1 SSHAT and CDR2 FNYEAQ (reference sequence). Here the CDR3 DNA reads TGTGCCAGCAGCCTGGGGGGGTTCGCAGATACGCAGTATTTT. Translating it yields CASSLGGFADTQYF.

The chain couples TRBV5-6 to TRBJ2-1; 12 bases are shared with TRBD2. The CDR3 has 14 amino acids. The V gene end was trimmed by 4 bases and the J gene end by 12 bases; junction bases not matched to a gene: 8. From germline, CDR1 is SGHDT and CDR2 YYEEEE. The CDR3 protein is CASSHSSGGASQFF. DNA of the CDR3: TGTGCCAGCAGCCACTCTAGCGGGGGGGCCTCGCAGTTCTTC.

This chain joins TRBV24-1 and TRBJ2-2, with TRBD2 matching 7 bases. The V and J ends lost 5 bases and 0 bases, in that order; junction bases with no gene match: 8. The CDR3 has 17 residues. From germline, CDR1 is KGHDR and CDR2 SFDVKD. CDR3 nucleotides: TGTGCCACCAGTGGAGCCGGGAGGATCGCGAACACCGGGGAGCTGTTTTTT. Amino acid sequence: CATSGAGRIANTGELFF.

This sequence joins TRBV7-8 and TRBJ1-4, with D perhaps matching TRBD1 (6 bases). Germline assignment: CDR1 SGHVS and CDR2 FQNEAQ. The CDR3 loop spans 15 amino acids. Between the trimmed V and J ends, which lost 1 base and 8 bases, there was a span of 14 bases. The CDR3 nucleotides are TGTGCCAGCAGCTTAGACGACAGGCGGCCCGAAAAACTGTTTTTT. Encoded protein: CASSLDDRRPEKLFF.

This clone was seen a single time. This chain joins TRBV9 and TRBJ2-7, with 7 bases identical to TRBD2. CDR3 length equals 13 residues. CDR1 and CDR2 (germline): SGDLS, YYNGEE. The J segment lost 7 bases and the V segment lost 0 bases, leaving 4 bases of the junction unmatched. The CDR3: CASSVDGAGEQYF. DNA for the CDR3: TGTGCCAGCAGCGTAGACGGAGCGGGGGAGCAGTACTTC.

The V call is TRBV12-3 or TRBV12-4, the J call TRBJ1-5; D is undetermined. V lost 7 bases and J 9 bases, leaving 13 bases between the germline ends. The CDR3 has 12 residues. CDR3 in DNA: TGTGCCAGCACAATCGTGGGTCGGCCCCAGCATTTT. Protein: CASTIVGRPQHF.

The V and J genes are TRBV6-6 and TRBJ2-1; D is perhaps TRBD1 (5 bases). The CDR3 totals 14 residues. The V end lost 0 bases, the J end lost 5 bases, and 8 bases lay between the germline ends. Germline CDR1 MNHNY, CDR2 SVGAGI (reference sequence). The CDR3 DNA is TGTGCCAGCAGTTACTCCCGACAGAACAATGAGCAGTTCTTC. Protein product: CASSYSRQNNEQFF.

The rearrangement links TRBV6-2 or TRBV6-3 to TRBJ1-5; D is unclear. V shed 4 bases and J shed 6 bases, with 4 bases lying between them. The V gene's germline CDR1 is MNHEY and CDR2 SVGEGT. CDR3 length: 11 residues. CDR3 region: CASSSGQPQHF. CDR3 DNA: TGTGCCAGCAGTTCCGGTCAGCCCCAGCATTTT.

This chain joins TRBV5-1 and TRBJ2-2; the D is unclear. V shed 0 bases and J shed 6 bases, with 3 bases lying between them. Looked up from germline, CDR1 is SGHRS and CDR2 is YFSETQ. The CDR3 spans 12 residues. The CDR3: CASSLEAGELFF. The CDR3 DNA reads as TGCGCCAGCAGCTTGGAGGCCGGGGAGCTGTTTTTT.

DNA of the CDR3: TGCAGTGCTAGTGTGAGGGGAAAATACGAGCAGTACTTC. Translation gives CSASVRGKYEQYF. The genes are TRBV20-1 and TRBJ2-7, with D perhaps being TRBD1 or TRBD2 (5 bases each). The CDR3 runs 13 residues. V lost 3 bases and J lost 4, with 13 bases in between. CDR1 and CDR2 from the germline V gene are DFQATT and SNEGSKA (reference sequence).

This CDR3 reads CASSQGRAYHSPLHF. The CDR3 coding sequence is TGTGCCAGCAGCCAGGGTAGGGCCTACCATTCACCCCTCCACTTT. J is TRBJ1-6 and V is TRBV9; D perhaps matches TRBD1 (5 bases). The germline V gene encodes CDR1 SGDLS and CDR2 YYNGEE. V dropped 4 bases and J dropped 8 bases, with 16 bases sitting between them. There are 15 residues in the CDR3.

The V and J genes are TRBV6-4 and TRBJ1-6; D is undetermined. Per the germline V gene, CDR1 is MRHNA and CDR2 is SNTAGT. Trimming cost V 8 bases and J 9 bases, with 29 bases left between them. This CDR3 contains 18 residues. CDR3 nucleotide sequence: TGTGCCAGCCTAATGGAGGACCTCGAGGATATCTATGGTTCACCCCTCCACTTT. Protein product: CASLMEDLEDIYGSPLHF.

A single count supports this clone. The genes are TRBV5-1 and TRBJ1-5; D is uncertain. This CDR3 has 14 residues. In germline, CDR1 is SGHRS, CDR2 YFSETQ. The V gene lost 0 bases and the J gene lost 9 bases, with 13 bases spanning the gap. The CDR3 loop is CASSLVGSPGPQHF. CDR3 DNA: TGCGCCAGCAGCTTGGTTGGCAGTCCCGGGCCCCAGCATTTT. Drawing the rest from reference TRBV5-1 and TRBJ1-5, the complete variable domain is KAGVTQTPRYLIKTRGQQVTLSCSPISGHRSVSWYQQTPGQGLQFLFEYFSETQRNKGNFPGRFSGRQFSNSRSEMNVSTLELGDSALYLCASSLVGSPGPQHFGDGTRLSIL.

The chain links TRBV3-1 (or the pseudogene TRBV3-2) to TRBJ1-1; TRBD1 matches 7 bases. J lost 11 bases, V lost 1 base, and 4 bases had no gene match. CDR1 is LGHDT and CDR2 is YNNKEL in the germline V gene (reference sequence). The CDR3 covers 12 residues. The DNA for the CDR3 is TGTGCCAGCAGCCAAGTAACAGGGGCCGCTTTCTTT. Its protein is CASSQVTGAAFF.

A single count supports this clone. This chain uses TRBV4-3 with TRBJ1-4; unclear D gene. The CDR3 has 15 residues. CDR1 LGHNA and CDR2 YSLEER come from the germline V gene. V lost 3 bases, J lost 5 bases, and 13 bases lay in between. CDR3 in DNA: TGCGCCAGCAGCCAGTCAGACAAGCCGAATGAAAAACTGTTTTTT. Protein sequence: CASSQSDKPNEKLFF.

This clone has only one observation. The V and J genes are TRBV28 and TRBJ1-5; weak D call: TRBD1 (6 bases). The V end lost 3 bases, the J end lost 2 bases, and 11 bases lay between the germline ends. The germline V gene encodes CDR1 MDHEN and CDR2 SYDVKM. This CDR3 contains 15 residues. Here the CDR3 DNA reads TGTGCCAGCAGTTTCGTCAGGGGTGGCAATCAGCCCCAGCATTTT. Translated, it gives CASSFVRGGNQPQHF.

The DNA for the CDR3 is TGTGCCAGCAGCGTAGTAGTCGGGACCTTGAACACTGAAGCTTTCTTT. It encodes CASSVVVGTLNTEAFF. The chain couples TRBV9 to TRBJ1-1; D is perhaps TRBD1 (5 bases). Trimming stripped 0 bases from V and 0 bases from J, with 12 bases between. The CDR3 has 16 amino acids. CDR1 and CDR2 (germline): SGDLS, YYNGEE.